This TCR beta chain was sequenced in a study of T cells after yellow fever vaccination. There are a few counts of this clonotype. Germline V gene sequence: CDR1 DFQATT, CDR2 SNEGSKA (reference sequence). V shed 6 bases, J shed 1 base, and the junction held 9 bases outside the gene matches. The CDR3 loop spans 15 amino acids. MiXCR, applied by TCRdb to the 5' RACE reads, yields one record per CDR3 protein. Seen here are some 390,000 distinct CDR3 sequences, 6.2% observed once, and the top ten hold approximately 15%. This sequence joins TRBV20-1 and TRBJ2-3, with 8 bases lining up with TRBD2. The TCR was taken from a man aged 30 to 39 who received the YFV17D yellow fever vaccine. This sample comprised PBMCs, obtained 5 days after the yellow fever booster vaccination. For the CDR3, the DNA is TGCAGTGCCGGTCCTAGCGGGTGGGGCACAGATACGCAGTATTTT. Translated, it gives CSAGPSGWGTDTQYF.